A selection of T cell receptor beta chains follows, all from one sample in a study of Ad26.COV2.S vaccination and SARS-CoV-2 variants. Method: immunoSEQ multiplex PCR; TCRdb's copy keeps in-frame clones and lacks some. The repertoire holds around 340,000 clones, 75% to 90% seen once, with approximately 4.5% in the top ten. The sample was peripheral blood, taken in a trial of Ad26.COV2.S vaccine versus placebo. Source of these receptors: a person between 18 and 59 years old who received the Ad26.COV2.S COVID-19 vaccine or a placebo. CDR3s include the opening cysteine and the closing phenylalanine or tryptophan. Fields, in order: D gene, clone size, J gene, V gene, CDR3 DNA, CDR3 protein. A D gene is named only where the DNA matches it firmly. Clone size is given for some rows only: seen once, a few or many times, or a class if the clone is expanded.

d_gene: TRBD1; abundance: .; j_gene: TRBJ2-1; v_gene: TRBV28; CDR3nt: TGTGCCAGCAGTCATCCTTCTGGGACAGGGGGCAAGAGCTCCTACAATGAGCAGTTCTTC; CDR3aa: CASSHPSGTGGKSSYNEQFF
d_gene: TRBD1; abundance: .; j_gene: TRBJ1-6; v_gene: TRBV19; CDR3nt: TGTGCCAGTAGTATAGTGCCCTCGGGACAGGGCCGATGGGGTAAGTCCTATAATTCACCCCTCCACTTT; CDR3aa: CASSIVPSGQGRWGKSYNSPLHF
d_gene: .; abundance: .; j_gene: TRBJ2-2; v_gene: TRBV5-4; CDR3nt: TGTGCCAGCAGCTTGGGCCACACGAACACCGGGGAGCTGTTTTTT; CDR3aa: CASSLGHTNTGELFF
d_gene: .; abundance: .; j_gene: TRBJ2-7; v_gene: TRBV2; CDR3nt: TGTGCCAGCAACCTTCAGGGGGGTGGAGACGAGCAGTACTTC; CDR3aa: CASNLQGGGDEQYF
d_gene: TRBD1; abundance: .; j_gene: TRBJ2-1; v_gene: TRBV24-1; CDR3nt: TGTGCCACCAGTGACCGGGACAGGGTTATCAATGAGCAGTTCTTC; CDR3aa: CATSDRDRVINEQFF
d_gene: .; abundance: .; j_gene: TRBJ2-4; v_gene: TRBV29-1; CDR3nt: TGCAGCGTTCCCGGGACACAGGGCGCCAAAAACATTCAGTACTTC; CDR3aa: CSVPGTQGAKNIQYF
d_gene: TRBD1; abundance: once; j_gene: TRBJ1-6; v_gene: TRBV19; CDR3nt: TGTGCCAGTACCCCGGGACAGGGAAGAGGTTCACCCCTCCACTTT; CDR3aa: CASTPGQGRGSPLHF
d_gene: TRBD1; abundance: .; j_gene: TRBJ1-1; v_gene: TRBV3-1/TRBV3-2; CDR3nt: TGTGCCAGCAGCCAGGACAGGGGTGGGAACACTGAAGCTTTCTTT; CDR3aa: CASSQDRGGNTEAFF
d_gene: TRBD1; abundance: once; j_gene: TRBJ1-1; v_gene: TRBV2; CDR3nt: TGTGCCAGCAGTGAACCCTCTGACAGGGCGGGCACTGAAGCTTTCTTT; CDR3aa: CASSEPSDRAGTEAFF
d_gene: TRBD1; abundance: .; j_gene: TRBJ1-3; v_gene: TRBV4-2; CDR3nt: TGTGCCAGCAGCCAAGCTGGGACAGGGGGAAACACCATATATTTT; CDR3aa: CASSQAGTGGNTIYF
d_gene: .; abundance: .; j_gene: TRBJ1-4; v_gene: TRBV18; CDR3nt: TGTGCCAGCTCACCAACGGGGGGTGCAACTAATGAAAAACTGTTTTTT; CDR3aa: CASSPTGGATNEKLFF
d_gene: .; abundance: .; j_gene: TRBJ2-3; v_gene: TRBV5-1; CDR3nt: TGCGCCAGCAGCCCAACCGGGACTCCTCGCACAGATACGCAGTATTTT; CDR3aa: CASSPTGTPRTDTQYF
d_gene: TRBD2; abundance: .; j_gene: TRBJ2-1; v_gene: TRBV2; CDR3nt: TGTGCCAGCAGTGAAGTCAGCTGGCTAGCGGGGTACAATGAGCAGTTCTTC; CDR3aa: CASSEVSWLAGYNEQFF
d_gene: .; abundance: .; j_gene: TRBJ2-3; v_gene: TRBV5-1; CDR3nt: TGCGCCAGCAGCCCCCTACTAGCTACAGATACGCAGTATTTT; CDR3aa: CASSPLLATDTQYF
d_gene: .; abundance: .; j_gene: TRBJ1-5; v_gene: TRBV9; CDR3nt: TGTGCCAGCAGCGTAGGGGGTTTTCCGGAGCCCCAGCATTTT; CDR3aa: CASSVGGFPEPQHF
d_gene: TRBD1; abundance: .; j_gene: TRBJ2-4; v_gene: TRBV27; CDR3nt: TGTGCCAGCAGCCGAAAGGGGTCGGTGGGGACAGGGTCAAACATTCAGTACTTC; CDR3aa: CASSRKGSVGTGSNIQYF
d_gene: TRBD1; abundance: .; j_gene: TRBJ2-7; v_gene: TRBV5-5; CDR3nt: TGTGCCAGCAGCTCCCAACAGGGGTCGGCGTGGGAGCAGTACTTC; CDR3aa: CASSSQQGSAWEQYF
d_gene: TRBD1; abundance: .; j_gene: TRBJ1-5; v_gene: TRBV20-1; CDR3nt: TGCAGTGCTAGTCCAGGACAGGGAGGTCAGCCCCAGCATTTT; CDR3aa: CSASPGQGGQPQHF
d_gene: .; abundance: .; j_gene: TRBJ1-1; v_gene: TRBV12-3/TRBV12-4; CDR3nt: TGTGCCAGCAAGGTGGCGGGGGAAGCTTTCTTT; CDR3aa: CASKVAGEAFF
d_gene: .; abundance: .; j_gene: TRBJ2-5; v_gene: TRBV5-6; CDR3nt: TGTGCCAGCAGCTTGGATCGGGGGATTCAGGAGCAAGAGACCCAGTACTTC; CDR3aa: CASSLDRGIQEQETQYF
d_gene: .; abundance: .; j_gene: TRBJ1-3; v_gene: TRBV3-1/TRBV3-2; CDR3nt: TGTGCCAGCAGCCAAGGTAGGGCGGAATACTCTGGAAACACCATATATTTT; CDR3aa: CASSQGRAEYSGNTIYF
d_gene: .; abundance: .; j_gene: TRBJ1-6; v_gene: TRBV18; CDR3nt: TGTGCCAGCTCATCGGGTCCCGCCGATAATTCACCCCTCCACTTT; CDR3aa: CASSSGPADNSPLHF
d_gene: TRBD2; abundance: .; j_gene: TRBJ2-1; v_gene: TRBV9; CDR3nt: TGTGCCAGCAGCGTAGGGGAGGGAGGGCCTCGGTTCTTC; CDR3aa: CASSVGEGGPRFF
d_gene: .; abundance: .; j_gene: TRBJ2-1; v_gene: TRBV4-1; CDR3nt: TGCGCCAGCAGCCAAGATACAGGGGGGGGCAATGAGCAGTTCTTC; CDR3aa: CASSQDTGGGNEQFF
d_gene: TRBD2; abundance: .; j_gene: TRBJ2-5; v_gene: TRBV28; CDR3nt: TGTGCCAGCAGTTTATCCCTAGCGGGAGGGCTTGAGACCCAGTACTTC; CDR3aa: CASSLSLAGGLETQYF
d_gene: TRBD1; abundance: .; j_gene: TRBJ2-7; v_gene: TRBV11-2; CDR3nt: TGTGCCAGCAGCACACTGACAGGGGGATCCTACGAGCAGTACTTC; CDR3aa: CASSTLTGGSYEQYF